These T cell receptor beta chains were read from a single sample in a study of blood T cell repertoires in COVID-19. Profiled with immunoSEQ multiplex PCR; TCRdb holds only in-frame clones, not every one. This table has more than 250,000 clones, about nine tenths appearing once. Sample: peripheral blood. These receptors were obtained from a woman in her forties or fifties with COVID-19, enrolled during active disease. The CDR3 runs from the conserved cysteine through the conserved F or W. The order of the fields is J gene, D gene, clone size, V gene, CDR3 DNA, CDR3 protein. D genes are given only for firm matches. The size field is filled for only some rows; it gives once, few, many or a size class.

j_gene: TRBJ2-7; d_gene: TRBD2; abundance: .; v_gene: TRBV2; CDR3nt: TGTGCCAGCAGGCTAACTAGCGGGCCGTACGAGCAGTACTTC; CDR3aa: CASRLTSGPYEQYF
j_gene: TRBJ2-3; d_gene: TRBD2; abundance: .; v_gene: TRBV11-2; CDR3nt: TGTGCCAGCAGCCGTCGCCTAACTAGCGCCGCGACAGATACGCAGTATTTT; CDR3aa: CASSRRLTSAATDTQYF
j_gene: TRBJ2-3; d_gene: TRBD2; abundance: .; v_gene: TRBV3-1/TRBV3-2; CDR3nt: TGTGCCAGCAGCCAAGAACGAAAAGCGGGGCGATCAGATACGCAGTATTTT; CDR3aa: CASSQERKAGRSDTQYF
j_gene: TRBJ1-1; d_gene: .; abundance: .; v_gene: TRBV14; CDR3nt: TGTGCCAGCAGCCAAGCCGGGTTGCCTGAAGCTTTCTTT; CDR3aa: CASSQAGLPEAFF
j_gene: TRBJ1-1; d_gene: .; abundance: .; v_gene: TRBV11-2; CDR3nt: TGTGCCAGCAGCTTAGTACTTGGGAACACTGAAGCTTTCTTT; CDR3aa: CASSLVLGNTEAFF
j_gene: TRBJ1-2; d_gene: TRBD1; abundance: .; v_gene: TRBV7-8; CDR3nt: TGTGCCAGCAGCAAGGGACAGGGCCTAAACTATGGCTACACCTTC; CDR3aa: CASSKGQGLNYGYTF
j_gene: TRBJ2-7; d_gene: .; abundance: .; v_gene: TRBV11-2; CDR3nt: TGTGCCAGCAGCTACATCGGCGGAGGGCCCCACGAGCAGTACTTC; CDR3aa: CASSYIGGGPHEQYF
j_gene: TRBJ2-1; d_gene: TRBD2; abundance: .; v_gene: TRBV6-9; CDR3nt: TGTGCCAGCAGTTTCCTAGCGGGAGCCTACAATGAGCAGTTCTTC; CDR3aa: CASSFLAGAYNEQFF
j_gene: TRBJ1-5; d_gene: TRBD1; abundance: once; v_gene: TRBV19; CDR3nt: TGTGCCAGTAGTGGAAGACAGGGCGGCAATCAGCCCCAGCATTTT; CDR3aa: CASSGRQGGNQPQHF
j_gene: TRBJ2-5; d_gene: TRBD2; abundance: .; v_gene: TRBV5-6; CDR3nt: TGTGCCAGCAGCTTGGCCGGGGGGGCGGTTGAAGAGACCCAGTACTTC; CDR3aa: CASSLAGGAVEETQYF
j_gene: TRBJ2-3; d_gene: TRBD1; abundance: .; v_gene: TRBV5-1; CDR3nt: TGCGCCAGCAGCTTTGGGACAGGGACAGATACGCAGTATTTT; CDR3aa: CASSFGTGTDTQYF
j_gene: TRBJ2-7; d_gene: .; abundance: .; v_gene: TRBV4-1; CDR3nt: TGCGCCAGCAGCCAAGTAGGAGGGCGCCTCTACGAGCAGTACTTC; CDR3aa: CASSQVGGRLYEQYF
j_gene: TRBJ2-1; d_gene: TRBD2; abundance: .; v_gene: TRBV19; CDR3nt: TGTGCCAGTAGTACTACTAGCGGCCTATTACAGCAGTTCTTC; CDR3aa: CASSTTSGLLQQFF
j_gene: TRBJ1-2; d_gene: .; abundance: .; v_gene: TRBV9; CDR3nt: TGTGCCAGCAGCGTAGAGCGGGGATCGGGATATGGCTACACCTTC; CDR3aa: CASSVERGSGYGYTF
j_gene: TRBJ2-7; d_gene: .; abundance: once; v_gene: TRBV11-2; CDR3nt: TGTGCCAGCAGCTCTGGGCGCAGAGCCTACGAGCAGTACTTC; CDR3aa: CASSSGRRAYEQYF
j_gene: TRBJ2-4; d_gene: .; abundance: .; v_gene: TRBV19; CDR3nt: TGTGCCAGTCATCCTACAGGGGCCAAAAACATTCAGTACTTC; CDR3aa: CASHPTGAKNIQYF
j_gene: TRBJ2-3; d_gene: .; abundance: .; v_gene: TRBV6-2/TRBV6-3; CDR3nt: TGTGCCAGCAGCCCGCGAGGGAGTATTCCGGATACGCAGTATTTT; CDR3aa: CASSPRGSIPDTQYF